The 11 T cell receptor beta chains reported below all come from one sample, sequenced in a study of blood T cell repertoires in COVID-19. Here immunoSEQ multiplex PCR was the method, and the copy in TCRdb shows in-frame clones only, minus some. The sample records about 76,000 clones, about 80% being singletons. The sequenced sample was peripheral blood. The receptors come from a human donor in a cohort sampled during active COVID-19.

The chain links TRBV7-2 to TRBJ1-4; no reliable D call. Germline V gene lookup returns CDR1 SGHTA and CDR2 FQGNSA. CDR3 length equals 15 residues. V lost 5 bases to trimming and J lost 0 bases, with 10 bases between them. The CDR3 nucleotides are TGTGCCAGCAGCGAGGCTCCCGCAACTAATGAAAAACTGTTTTTT. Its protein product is CASSEAPATNEKLFF.

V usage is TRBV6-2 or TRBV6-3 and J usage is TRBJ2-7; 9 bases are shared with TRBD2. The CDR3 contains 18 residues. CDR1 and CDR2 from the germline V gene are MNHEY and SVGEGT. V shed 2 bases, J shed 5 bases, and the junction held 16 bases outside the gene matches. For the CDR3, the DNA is TGTGCCAGCAGTTACCGGGGCCGGGGACTAGCATCTGTCGACGAGCAGTACTTC. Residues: CASSYRGRGLASVDEQYF.

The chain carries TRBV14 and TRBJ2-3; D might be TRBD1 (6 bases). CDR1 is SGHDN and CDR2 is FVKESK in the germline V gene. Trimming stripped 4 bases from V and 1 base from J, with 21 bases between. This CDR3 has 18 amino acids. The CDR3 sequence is CASSPYRVGELGTDTQYF. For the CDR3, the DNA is TGTGCCAGCAGCCCGTACAGGGTCGGGGAGCTGGGCACAGATACGCAGTATTTT.

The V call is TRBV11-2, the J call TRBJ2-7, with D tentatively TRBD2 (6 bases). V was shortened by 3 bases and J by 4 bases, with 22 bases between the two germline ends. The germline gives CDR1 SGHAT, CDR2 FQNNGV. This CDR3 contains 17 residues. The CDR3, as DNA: TGTGCCAGCAGCTTGGTCATAGGCGCGGGATTGAGTTACGAGCAGTACTTC. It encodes CASSLVIGAGLSYEQYF.

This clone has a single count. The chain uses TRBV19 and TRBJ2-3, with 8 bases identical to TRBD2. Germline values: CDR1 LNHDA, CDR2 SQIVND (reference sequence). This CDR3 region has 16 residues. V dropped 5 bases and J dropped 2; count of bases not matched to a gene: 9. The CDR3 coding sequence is TGTGCCAGTAGTCCTCGGGGGGGGCCGACCACAGATACGCAGTATTTT. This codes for CASSPRGGPTTDTQYF.

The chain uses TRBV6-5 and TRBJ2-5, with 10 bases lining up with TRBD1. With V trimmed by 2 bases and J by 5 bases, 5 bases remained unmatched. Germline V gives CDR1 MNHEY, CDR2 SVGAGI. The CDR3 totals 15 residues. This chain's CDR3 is CASSYGGQGWETQYF. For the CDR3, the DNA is TGTGCCAGCAGTTACGGGGGACAGGGGTGGGAGACCCAGTACTTC.

The CDR3 reads CASSLAGSLFGSEQYV. CDR3 in DNA: TGTGCCAGCAGCTTAGCAGGGTCCTTATTCGGTTCCGAGCAGTACGTC. This chain connects TRBV11-2 to TRBJ2-7; D might be TRBD1 (5 bases). The germline V gene has CDR1 SGHAT and CDR2 FQNNGV. This CDR3 has 16 residues. The V gene lost 1 base and the J gene lost 6 bases, with 19 bases spanning the gap.

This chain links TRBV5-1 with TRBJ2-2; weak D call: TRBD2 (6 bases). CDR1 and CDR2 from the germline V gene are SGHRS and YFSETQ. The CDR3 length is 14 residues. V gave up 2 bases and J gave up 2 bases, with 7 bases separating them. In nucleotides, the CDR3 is TGCGCCAGCAGCTTCGGGACTAACACCGGGGAGCTGTTTTTT. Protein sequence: CASSFGTNTGELFF.

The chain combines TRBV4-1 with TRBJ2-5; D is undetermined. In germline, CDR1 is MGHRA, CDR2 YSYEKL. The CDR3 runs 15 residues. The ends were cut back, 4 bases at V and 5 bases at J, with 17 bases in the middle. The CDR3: CASSPLTGGSETQYF. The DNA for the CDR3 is TGCGCCAGCAGCCCTCTGACGGGTGGATCGGAGACCCAGTACTTC.

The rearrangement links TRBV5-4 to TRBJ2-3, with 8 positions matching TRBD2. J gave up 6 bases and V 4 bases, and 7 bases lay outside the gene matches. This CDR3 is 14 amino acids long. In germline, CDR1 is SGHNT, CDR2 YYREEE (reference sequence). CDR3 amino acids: CASSEAGAGDTQYF. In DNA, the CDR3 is TGTGCCAGCAGCGAAGCGGGAGCGGGGGATACGCAGTATTTT.

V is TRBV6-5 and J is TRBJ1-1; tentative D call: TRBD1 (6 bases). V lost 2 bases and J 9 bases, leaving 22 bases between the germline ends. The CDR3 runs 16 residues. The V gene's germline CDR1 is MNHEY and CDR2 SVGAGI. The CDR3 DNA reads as TGTGCCAGCAGTTACACCAGGACAGCGTTTTACCGACAAGCTTTCTTT. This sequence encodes CASSYTRTAFYRQAFF.